This entry lists 30 T cell receptor beta chains sequenced from one sample in a study of cytomegalovirus exposure and HLA in healthy donors. It was with 60 Vbeta and 13 Jbeta primers that the PCR ran. Assay used: immunoSEQ multiplex PCR; TCRdb lists only in-frame clones, some missing. The data contain about 100,000 clones, more than 75% of them seen just once; the ten biggest clones take up about 4.2%. What was sequenced was PBMCs. The receptor set was obtained from a woman in her 50s in good health and CMV-seropositive.

Only a few counts were recorded for this clone. V gene TRBV11-2 combines with J gene TRBJ1-3; TRBD1 matches 7 bases. With 5 bases clipped from V and 4 bases from J, the junction kept 8 bases outside the gene matches. Germline CDR1 is SGHAT and CDR2 is FQNNGV. The CDR3 is 15 residues long. CDR3 sequence reads: CASSPDRVSGNTIYF. Written as DNA, the CDR3 is TGTGCCAGCAGCCCCGACAGGGTCTCCGGAAACACCATATATTTT.

The CDR3 nucleotides are TGTGCCAGCAGTAGGGGCGATGAAGCTTTCTTT. Translation gives CASSRGDEAFF. This chain joins TRBV6-1 and TRBJ1-1, with D tentatively TRBD1 (5 bases). The germline gives CDR1 MNHNS, CDR2 SASEGT. V was pared by 5 bases and J by 7 bases, with 8 bases between. The CDR3 contains 11 residues.

The chain combines TRBV10-3 with TRBJ2-7, with D possibly being TRBD1 (6 bases). CDR1 and CDR2 (germline): ENHRY, SYGVKD. The V end lost 2 bases, the J end lost 6 bases, and 11 bases lay between the germline ends. The CDR3 is 13 amino acids. CDR3 nucleotides: TGTGCCATCAGTGAGGAGGGGGACCGCGAGCAGTACTTC. It specifies CAISEEGDREQYF.

This clone was detected a few times. In DNA form, the CDR3 reads TGTGCCAGCAGTCAGGGTTCGCGCTACACCTTC. Amino acid sequence: CASSQGSRYTF. The rearrangement links TRBV6-6 to TRBJ1-2, with D tentatively TRBD1 (5 bases). The CDR3 loop spans 11 amino acids. CDR1 is MNHNY and CDR2 is SVGAGI in the germline V gene (reference sequence). V was shortened by 5 bases and J by 9 bases, with 10 bases between the two germline ends.

The V call is TRBV7-9, the J call TRBJ2-7; TRBD1 might be the D (6 bases). V lost 1 base to trimming and J lost 3 bases, with 10 bases between them. Germline V gene data show CDR1 as SEHNR and CDR2 as FQNEAQ (reference sequence). The CDR3 extends over 14 amino acids. The CDR3 reads CASSLDQTGYEQYF. CDR3 nucleotides: TGTGCCAGCAGCTTAGACCAGACAGGCTACGAGCAGTACTTC.

The rearrangement links TRBV4-1 to TRBJ2-7; 10 bases fit TRBD2. The CDR3 length is 15 residues. CDR1 MGHRA and CDR2 YSYEKL come from the germline V gene. Trimming at V came to 3 bases and at J to 3 bases, leaving 5 bases not matched to a gene. CDR3 residues: CASSQFLAGDYEQYF. CDR3 DNA sequence: TGCGCCAGCAGCCAGTTCCTAGCGGGGGACTACGAGCAGTACTTC.

This chain connects TRBV9 to TRBJ2-7, with D possibly matching TRBD1 (6 bases). Trimming removed 4 bases at V and 3 bases at J, with 11 bases between. CDR3 length equals 13 residues. Germline V gives CDR1 SGDLS, CDR2 YYNGEE. The DNA for the CDR3 is TGTGCCAGCAGCAGTACAGGGTTCTACGAGCAGTACTTC. Translation gives CASSSTGFYEQYF.

The chain carries TRBV5-1 and TRBJ2-1; the match to TRBD2 covers 7 bases. The germline V gene has CDR1 SGHRS and CDR2 YFSETQ. The CDR3 extends over 15 amino acids. With 6 bases clipped from V and 0 bases from J, the junction kept 6 bases outside the gene matches. CDR3 loop: CASTSSGGSYNEQFF. The CDR3 DNA sequence: TGCGCCAGCACGTCCTCGGGGGGCTCCTACAATGAGCAGTTCTTC.

This clone was seen only once. The V call is TRBV19, the J call TRBJ1-1, with 7 bases that match TRBD1. The CDR3 loop spans 17 amino acids. The J segment lost 0 bases and the V segment lost 6 bases, leaving 13 bases of the junction unmatched. Looked up from germline, CDR1 is LNHDA and CDR2 is SQIVND (reference sequence). This CDR3 is CASRPGTALRVNTEAFF. CDR3 nucleotide sequence: TGTGCCAGTAGGCCTGGGACAGCCCTACGGGTGAACACTGAAGCTTTCTTT.

The chain employs TRBV27 and TRBJ1-1; 12 bases match TRBD1. This CDR3 has 15 amino acids. The germline gives CDR1 MNHEY, CDR2 SMNVEV (reference sequence). V was clipped by 4 bases and J by 5 bases; unmatched bases: 5. As DNA, the CDR3 is TGTGCCAGCAGTTCGGGACAGGGGGCGTGGACTGAAGCTTTCTTT. It yields the protein CASSSGQGAWTEAFF.

The chain has TRBV29-1 and TRBJ1-1, with TRBD1 identical over 8 bases. This CDR3 is 13 amino acids long. Germline V CDR1 and CDR2: SQVTM, ANQGSEA. Trimming removed 3 bases from V and 5 bases from J; junction bases left unmatched: 5. CDR3 residues: CSVEDRVGTEAFF. The CDR3 bases are TGCAGCGTTGAGGACAGGGTGGGAACTGAAGCTTTCTTT.

This clone was seen just once. This chain connects TRBV10-3 to TRBJ2-7; 9 bases match TRBD1. The CDR3 is 14 amino acids. The V gene end was trimmed by 6 bases and the J gene end by 5 bases; junction bases not matched to a gene: 8. CDR1 ENHRY and CDR2 SYGVKD come from the germline V gene. The CDR3 DNA reads as TGTGCCATCAGACCGGGACAGGGATATGACGAGCAGTACTTC. As protein: CAIRPGQGYDEQYF.

The gene calls are TRBV2 and TRBJ2-2; D gene uncertain. The germline V gene encodes CDR1 SNHLY and CDR2 FYNNEI. V dropped 3 bases and J dropped 4 bases, with 9 bases sitting between them. This CDR3 comprises 14 residues. The CDR3 DNA sequence: TGTGCCAGCAGTGAGGGCTTGGGCACCGGGGAGCTGTTTTTT. Protein sequence: CASSEGLGTGELFF.

The chain is built from TRBV2 and TRBJ2-3; 7 positions agree with TRBD1. Trimming took 7 bases from V and 4 from J; bases not matched to a gene: 5. This CDR3 spans 13 amino acids. Looked up from germline, CDR1 is SNHLY and CDR2 is FYNNEI. CDR3 in DNA: TGTGCCAGCACGGACAGGCCCGCAGATACGCAGTATTTT. Translation: CASTDRPADTQYF.

As regards this clone: At one of its ends the junction is not consistent with the germline gene, which may arise from a read error. The chain links TRBV7-9 to TRBJ1-4; D unclear. CDR3 length: 18 amino acids. In germline, CDR1 is SEHNR, CDR2 FQNEAQ (reference sequence). The CDR3 sequence: CSSSSTGSPGATNEKLFF. The CDR3 nucleotides are TGTTCCAGCAGTTCCACGGGATCCCCGGGCGCAACTAATGAAAAACTGTTTTTT.

This clone was picked up a small number of times. As DNA, the CDR3 is TGTGCCAGCAGTTGGGACAGGGTGAATTCCTATAATTCACCCCTCCACTTT. Protein sequence: CASSWDRVNSYNSPLHF. This chain uses TRBV2 with TRBJ1-6, with TRBD1 matching 9 bases. This CDR3 comprises 17 residues. From germline, CDR1 is SNHLY and CDR2 FYNNEI. Trimming cost V 5 bases and J 1 base; bases outside gene matches: 6.

This clone was seen more than once but under ten times. The chain is built from TRBV5-1 and TRBJ1-2; D uncertain. CDR3 length: 15 amino acids. V was trimmed by 4 bases and J by 6 bases, leaving 19 bases between them. Germline CDR1 SGHRS, CDR2 YFSETQ. This CDR3 reads CASSTGEERFDGYTF. CDR3 nucleotide sequence: TGCGCCAGCAGCACCGGAGAAGAGAGGTTTGATGGCTACACCTTC.

The chain joins TRBV5-1 to TRBJ2-2; D is uncertain. V was shortened by 0 bases and J by 6 bases, with 6 bases between the two germline ends. This CDR3 has 13 residues. Germline V gene sequence: CDR1 SGHRS, CDR2 YFSETQ. Here the CDR3 reads CASSLDIPGELFF. In DNA form, the CDR3 reads TGCGCCAGCAGCTTGGACATCCCCGGGGAGCTGTTTTTT.

The chain recombines TRBV9 with TRBJ2-7; tentative D call: TRBD1 (7 bases). The V gene lost 1 base and the J gene lost 2 bases, with 13 bases spanning the gap. CDR3 length equals 15 residues. CDR1 and CDR2 (germline): SGDLS, YYNGEE. The CDR3 region is CASSVQGGFTYEQYF. CDR3 sequence (DNA): TGTGCCAGCAGCGTACAGGGGGGATTTACCTACGAGCAGTACTTC.

Points on this clone: One end of the junction does not line up with germline, which may come from a read error. This sequence joins TRBV6-1 and TRBJ2-5, with TRBD1 identical over 9 bases. Germline V CDR1 and CDR2: MNHNS, SASEGT. The CDR3 extends over 15 amino acids. CDR3 amino acids: CTSSGTGSRSETQYF. Here the CDR3 DNA reads TGTACCAGCAGTGGGACAGGGTCGAGGTCGGAGACCCAGTACTTC.

This chain joins TRBV6-6 and TRBJ1-5; 8 positions agree with TRBD1. CDR1 and CDR2 (germline): MNHNY, SVGAGI (reference sequence). This CDR3 spans 16 amino acids. J lost 0 bases, V lost 5 bases, and 6 bases had no gene match. CDR3 DNA: TGTGCCAGCAGTCGGGACAGGCCCTCTAGCAATCAGCCCCAGCATTTT. This codes for CASSRDRPSSNQPQHF.

The chain has TRBV2 and TRBJ2-7; 16 bases are a match to TRBD2. This CDR3 region has 17 residues. Per the germline V gene, CDR1 is SNHLY and CDR2 is FYNNEI. The V and J ends lost 6 bases and 5 bases, in that order; junction bases with no gene match: 10. The CDR3, as DNA: TGTGCCAGCAGGGCCGGGACTAGCGGGAGGGTCCCCCACGAGCAGTACTTC. Protein sequence: CASRAGTSGRVPHEQYF.

The chain recombines TRBV5-4 with TRBJ2-7, with 9 nucleotides matching TRBD1. Germline V gene lookup returns CDR1 SGHNT and CDR2 YYREEE (reference sequence). V lost 4 bases, J lost 4 bases, and 9 bases stayed unmatched. CDR3 size: 15 residues. The CDR3 spells CASSPGGQGNYEQYF. Here the CDR3 DNA reads TGTGCCAGCAGCCCGGGCGGACAGGGGAATTACGAGCAGTACTTC.

This chain links TRBV6-6 with TRBJ2-5; tentatively, D is TRBD2 (5 bases). This CDR3 comprises 14 residues. The V gene lost 2 bases and the J gene lost 5 bases, with 12 bases spanning the gap. Looked up from germline, CDR1 is MNHNY and CDR2 is SVGAGI (reference sequence). CDR3 sequence (DNA): TGTGCCAGCAGTTACGGCAGACTACAGGAGACCCAGTACTTC. This sequence encodes CASSYGRLQETQYF.

This clone was recorded a few times. The rearrangement joins TRBV6-1 to TRBJ2-2; possible D gene TRBD1, 5 bases. There are 15 residues in the CDR3. V dropped 3 bases and J dropped 4 bases, with 12 bases sitting between them. Germline V CDR1 and CDR2: MNHNS, SASEGT. CDR3 protein: CASSERVGATGELFF. DNA of the CDR3: TGTGCCAGCAGTGAGAGAGTTGGGGCCACCGGGGAGCTGTTTTTT.

The chain has TRBV6-6 and TRBJ1-6; no firm D call. Deletions cut 0 bases from V and 15 bases from J, with 15 bases between. CDR3 length equals 14 residues. Germline CDR1 is MNHNY and CDR2 is SVGAGI (reference sequence). The CDR3 region is CASSYSDRGQRLHF. In DNA form, the CDR3 reads TGTGCCAGCAGTTACTCGGATCGGGGTCAGCGCCTCCACTTT.

This CDR3 is CSVGRQGTNTDTQYF. In DNA, the CDR3 is TGCAGCGTTGGGCGACAGGGGACTAACACAGATACGCAGTATTTT. The V and J genes are TRBV29-1 and TRBJ2-3; D is perhaps TRBD1 (8 bases). The CDR3 covers 15 residues. Germline V gene data show CDR1 as SQVTM and CDR2 as ANQGSEA. V was shortened by 4 bases and J by 2 bases, with 16 bases between the two germline ends.

The genes are TRBV18 and TRBJ2-3; 9 nucleotides match TRBD2. The CDR3 has 17 amino acids. CDR1 is KGHSH and CDR2 is LQKENI in the germline V gene. J lost 0 bases, V lost 2 bases, and 6 bases had no gene match. CDR3 nucleotides: TGTGCCAGCTCACCAAGCCTAGCGGGACGTAGCACAGATACGCAGTATTTT. It specifies CASSPSLAGRSTDTQYF.

The chain joins TRBV4-2 to TRBJ1-4; 8 bases align to TRBD1. The germline CDR1 and CDR2 sequences are LGHNA and YNFKEQ. The CDR3 length is 17 residues. V shed 4 bases and J 0 bases; nucleotides not matched to a gene: 7. The CDR3 DNA is TGTGCCAGCAGCCCAGGGGGCACCTTTTCAACTAATGAAAAACTGTTTTTT. This encodes CASSPGGTFSTNEKLFF.

The V and J genes are TRBV7-9 and TRBJ1-1, with D unresolved. Per germline, CDR1 SEHNR and CDR2 FQNEAQ (reference sequence). CDR3 length: 13 residues. Deletions cut 5 bases from V and 3 bases from J, with 10 bases between. The CDR3 coding sequence is TGTGCCAGCAGCCTATCCGAGGACACTGAAGCTTTCTTT. This encodes CASSLSEDTEAFF.